The text below deals with one TCR beta chain. Its cognate antigen is unknown. Germline CDR1 is SGHRS and CDR2 is YFSETQ. The CDR3 runs 15 residues. J gave up 4 bases and V 0 bases, and 7 bases lay outside the gene matches. This specimen belongs to a study of identical twins. Study-wide results and limits: The authors noted that invariant MAIT and iNKT cells could partly confound zero-insertion analyses. Cord blood beta clonotypes present at high abundance carried fewer insertions; no such pattern appeared in memory repertoires.

TCRdb itself ran the 5' RACE reads through MiXCR, one entry per CDR3 protein. The table records around 680,000 distinct CDR3 sequences, more than 6.5% of them present only once. These same data were also listed under a study on yellow fever vaccine responses in identical twins.

This clonotype was sampled from a woman between 18 and 29 years old in good health. Material: PBMCs. V gene TRBV5-1 combines with J gene TRBJ2-7; 7 bases match TRBD1. The CDR3 DNA reads TGCGCCAGCAGCTTGGGTTCGGGACAGCAATACGAGCAGTACTTC. Amino acids: CASSLGSGQQYEQYF.